This TCR beta chain stems from a study of T cells after yellow fever vaccination. Trimming removed 4 bases at V and 4 bases at J, with 13 bases between. The CDR3 consists of 15 residues. CDR1 and CDR2 (germline): MNHNS, SASEGT. TCRdb reprocessed the 5' RACE reads with MiXCR, giving one entry per CDR3 protein. The repertoire consists of around 350,000 distinct CDR3 sequences, with 11% occurring once and the leading ten covering roughly 18%. Study-wide results and limits: The appearance of a small share of clonotypes in both CD4 and CD8 compartments was observed. Contamination by abundant bulk-population clonotypes could be present in FACS-sorted repertoires.

A note on this clonotype: The antigen is unknown.

V and J are TRBV6-1 and TRBJ2-2; tentatively, D is TRBD1 or TRBD2 (6 bases each). Specimen: PBMCs, collected on the day of the first yellow fever vaccination. This receptor was taken from a man younger than 35 who received the YFV17D yellow fever vaccine. CDR3: CASSAIGGITGELFF. CDR3 in DNA: TGTGCCAGCAGTGCGATCGGGGGCATCACCGGGGAGCTGTTTTTT.